This T cell receptor (beta chain) was captured by sequencing in a study of beta chain features in type 1 diabetes. Study results and limitations: Insertions were fewer and deletions more numerous at VDJ junctions in type 1 diabetes patients. Among all four CD4+ subsets, Type 1 diabetes patients had TCRB CDR3s that were moderately but significantly shorter.

Trimming took off 6 bases at V and 3 bases at J, with 13 bases between the two ends. Per the germline V gene, CDR1 is SGHVS and CDR2 is FNYEAQ. CDR3 length: 14 residues. This clone is a singleton in its sample. The antigen remains undetermined. Via CD45RO/CCR7/CD25/CD127/CD95/CD27, cells of the CD4+ naive, central memory, regulatory and stem cell-like memory subsets were sorted. Expressed TCRB transcripts were sequenced after all isolated RNA was converted to cDNA. Approximately 3.7 million reads per sample on average were obtained from naive, central memory and regulatory T cell samples. Assay used: immunoSEQ multiplex PCR; TCRdb lists only in-frame clones, some missing. The sample holds 600,000 to 700,000 clones, around an eighth seen once.

The TCR comes from a man aged 18 to 29 with type 1 diabetes. Sequencing used naive CD4+ T cells from blood. This chain joins TRBV7-6 and TRBJ2-3; perhaps TRBD2 as D (6 bases). CDR3 sequence: CASSQTSATDTQYF. CDR3 sequence (DNA): TGTGCCAGCAGTCAGACTAGTGCTACAGATACGCAGTATTTT. Using reference TRBV7-6 and TRBJ2-3 for the parts outside the CDR3, the full variable domain is GAGVSQSPRYKVTKRGQDVALRCDPISGHVSLYWYRQALGQGPEFLTYFNYEAQQDKSGLPNDRFSAERPEGSISTLTIQRTEQRDSAMYRCASSQTSATDTQYFGPGTRLTVL.